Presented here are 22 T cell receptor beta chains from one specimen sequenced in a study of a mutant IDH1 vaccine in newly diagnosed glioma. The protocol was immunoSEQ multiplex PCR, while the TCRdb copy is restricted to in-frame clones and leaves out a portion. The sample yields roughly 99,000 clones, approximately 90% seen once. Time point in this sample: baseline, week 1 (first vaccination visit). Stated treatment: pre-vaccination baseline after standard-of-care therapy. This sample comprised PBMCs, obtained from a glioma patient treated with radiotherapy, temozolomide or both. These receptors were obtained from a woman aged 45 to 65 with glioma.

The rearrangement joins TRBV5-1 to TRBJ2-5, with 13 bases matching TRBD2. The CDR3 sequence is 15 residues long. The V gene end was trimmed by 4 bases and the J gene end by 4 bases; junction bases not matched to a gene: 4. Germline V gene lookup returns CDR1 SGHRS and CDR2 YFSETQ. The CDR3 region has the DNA TGCGCCAGCAGCACTAGCGGGAGGGCTGGAGAGACCCAGTACTTC. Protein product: CASSTSGRAGETQYF.

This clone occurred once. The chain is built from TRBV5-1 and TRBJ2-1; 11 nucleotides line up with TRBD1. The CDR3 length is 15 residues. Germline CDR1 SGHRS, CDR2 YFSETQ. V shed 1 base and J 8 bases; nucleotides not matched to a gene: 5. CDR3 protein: CASSLWDRGADEQFF. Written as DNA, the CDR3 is TGCGCCAGCAGCTTGTGGGACAGGGGGGCGGATGAGCAGTTCTTC. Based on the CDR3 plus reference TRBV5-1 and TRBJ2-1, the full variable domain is KAGVTQTPRYLIKTRGQQVTLSCSPISGHRSVSWYQQTPGQGLQFLFEYFSETQRNKGNFPGRFSGRQFSNSRSEMNVSTLELGDSALYLCASSLWDRGADEQFFGPGTRLTVL.

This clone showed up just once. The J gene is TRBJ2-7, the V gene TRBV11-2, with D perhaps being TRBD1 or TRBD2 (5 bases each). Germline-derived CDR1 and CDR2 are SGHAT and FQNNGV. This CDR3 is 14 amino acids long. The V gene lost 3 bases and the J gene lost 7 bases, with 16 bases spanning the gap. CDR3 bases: TGTGCCAGCAGCTTCGGGACGGGATTGGAGGAGCAGTACTTC. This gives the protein CASSFGTGLEEQYF. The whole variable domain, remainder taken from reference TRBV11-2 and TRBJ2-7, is EAGVAQSPRYKIIEKRQSVAFWCNPISGHATLYWYQQILGQGPKLLIQFQNNGVVDDSQLPKDRFSAERLKGVDSTLKIQPAKLEDSAVYLCASSFGTGLEEQYFGPGTRLTVT.

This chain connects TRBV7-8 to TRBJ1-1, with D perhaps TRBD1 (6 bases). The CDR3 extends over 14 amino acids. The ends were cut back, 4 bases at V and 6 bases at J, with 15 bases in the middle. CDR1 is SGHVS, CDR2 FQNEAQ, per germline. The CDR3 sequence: CASSWPGGQAEAFF. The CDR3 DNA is TGTGCCAGCAGCTGGCCGGGGGGGCAGGCTGAAGCTTTCTTT.

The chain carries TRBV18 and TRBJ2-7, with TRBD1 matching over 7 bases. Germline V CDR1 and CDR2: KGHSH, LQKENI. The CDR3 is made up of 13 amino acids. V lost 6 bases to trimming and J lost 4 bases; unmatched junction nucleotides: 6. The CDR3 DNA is TGTGCCAGCTCCCTCCAGGGGGAGTACGAGCAGTACTTC. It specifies CASSLQGEYEQYF.

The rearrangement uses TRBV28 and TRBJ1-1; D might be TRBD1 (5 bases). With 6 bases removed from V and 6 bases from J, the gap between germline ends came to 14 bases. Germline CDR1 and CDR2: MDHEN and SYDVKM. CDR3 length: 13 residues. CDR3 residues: CASSRGGLAEAFF. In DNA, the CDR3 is TGTGCCAGCAGCCGGGGGGGGTTGGCTGAAGCTTTCTTT.

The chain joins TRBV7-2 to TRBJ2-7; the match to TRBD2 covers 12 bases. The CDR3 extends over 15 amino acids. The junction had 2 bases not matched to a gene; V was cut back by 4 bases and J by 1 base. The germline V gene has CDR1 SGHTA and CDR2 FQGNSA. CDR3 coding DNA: TGTGCCAGCAGCTCTCTAGCGGGAGGGTCCTACGAGCAGTACTTC. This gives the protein CASSSLAGGSYEQYF.

The CDR3 loop reads CASSSGGTNSYEQYF. The CDR3 DNA is TGTGCCAGCAGTTCGGGCGGGACTAACTCCTACGAGCAGTACTTC. The V call is TRBV28, the J call TRBJ2-7; 7 positions agree with TRBD2. The CDR3 loop spans 15 amino acids. Unmatched junction bases numbered 6, after V lost 4 bases and J lost 0 bases. From germline, CDR1 is MDHEN and CDR2 SYDVKM.

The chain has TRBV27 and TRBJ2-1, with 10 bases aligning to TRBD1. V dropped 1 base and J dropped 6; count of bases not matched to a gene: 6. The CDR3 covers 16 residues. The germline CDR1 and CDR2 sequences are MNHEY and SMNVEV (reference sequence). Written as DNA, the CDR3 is TGTGCCAGCAGTTTATGGGACAGGGGCAAGTTCAATGAGCAGTTCTTC. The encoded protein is CASSLWDRGKFNEQFF.

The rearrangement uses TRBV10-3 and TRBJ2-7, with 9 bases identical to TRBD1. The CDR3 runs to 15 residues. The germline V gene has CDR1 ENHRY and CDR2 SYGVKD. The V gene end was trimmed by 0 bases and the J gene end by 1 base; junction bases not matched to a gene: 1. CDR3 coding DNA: TGTGCCATCAGTGAGTCGGGGACAGGGTCCTACGAGCAGTACTTC. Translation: CAISESGTGSYEQYF.

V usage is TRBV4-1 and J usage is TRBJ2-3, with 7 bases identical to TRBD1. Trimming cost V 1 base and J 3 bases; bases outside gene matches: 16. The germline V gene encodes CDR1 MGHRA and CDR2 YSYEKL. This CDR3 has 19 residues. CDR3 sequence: CASSQVKAPSTGRTDTQYF. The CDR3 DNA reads TGCGCCAGCAGCCAAGTCAAAGCGCCATCGACAGGGCGGACAGATACGCAGTATTTT.

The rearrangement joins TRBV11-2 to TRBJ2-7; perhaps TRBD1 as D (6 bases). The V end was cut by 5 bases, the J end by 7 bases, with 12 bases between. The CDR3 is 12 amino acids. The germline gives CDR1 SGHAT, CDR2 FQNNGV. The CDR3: CASSGRGLEQYF. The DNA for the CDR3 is TGTGCCAGCAGCGGCAGGGGTTTGGAGCAGTACTTC.

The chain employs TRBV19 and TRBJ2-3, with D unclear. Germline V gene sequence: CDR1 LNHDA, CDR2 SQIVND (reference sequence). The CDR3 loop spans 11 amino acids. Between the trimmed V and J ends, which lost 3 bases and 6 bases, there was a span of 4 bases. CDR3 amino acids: CASSMIDTQYF. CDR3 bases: TGTGCCAGTAGTATGATTGATACGCAGTATTTT. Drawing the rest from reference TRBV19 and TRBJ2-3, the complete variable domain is DGGITQSPKYLFRKEGQNVTLSCEQNLNHDAMYWYRQDPGQGLRLIYYSQIVNDFQKGDIAEGYSVSREKKESFPLTVTSAQKNPTAFYLCASSMIDTQYFGPGTRLTVL.

The CDR3 sequence: CASRRERNTDTQYF. The CDR3, as DNA: TGTGCCAGCCGGAGGGAGAGGAACACAGATACGCAGTATTTT. The chain has TRBV6-6 and TRBJ2-3, with a tentative D call TRBD2 (6 bases). Germline lookup yields CDR1 MNHNY and CDR2 SVGAGI (reference sequence). The CDR3 covers 14 residues. Trimming left V 8 bases short and J 2 bases short, with 14 bases between.

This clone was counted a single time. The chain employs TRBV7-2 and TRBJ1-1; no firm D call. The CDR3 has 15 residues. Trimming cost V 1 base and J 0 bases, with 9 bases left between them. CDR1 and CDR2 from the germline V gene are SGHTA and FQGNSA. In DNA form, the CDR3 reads TGTGCCAGCAGCTTAGGAGTAGGCGTGAACACTGAAGCTTTCTTT. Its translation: CASSLGVGVNTEAFF.

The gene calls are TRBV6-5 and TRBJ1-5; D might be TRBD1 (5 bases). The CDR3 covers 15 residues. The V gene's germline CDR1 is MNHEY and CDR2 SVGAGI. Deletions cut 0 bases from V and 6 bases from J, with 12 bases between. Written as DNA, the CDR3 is TGTGCCAGCAGTTACTCAGAGGGGTCTAGTCAGCCCCAGCATTTT. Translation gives CASSYSEGSSQPQHF.

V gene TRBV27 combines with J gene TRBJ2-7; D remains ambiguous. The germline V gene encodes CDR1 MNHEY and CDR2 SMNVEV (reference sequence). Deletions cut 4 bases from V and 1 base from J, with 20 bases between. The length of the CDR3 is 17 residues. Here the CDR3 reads CASSSGPAKQWSYEQYF. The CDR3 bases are TGTGCCAGCAGTTCTGGGCCGGCCAAGCAGTGGTCCTACGAGCAGTACTTC.

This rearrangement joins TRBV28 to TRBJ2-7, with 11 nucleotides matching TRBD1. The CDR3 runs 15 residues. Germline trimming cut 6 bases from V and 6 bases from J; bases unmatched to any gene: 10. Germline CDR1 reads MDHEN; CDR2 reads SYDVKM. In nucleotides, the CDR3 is TGTGCCAGCAGCCGCGGGACAGGGGGTGTATCCGAGCAGTACTTC. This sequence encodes CASSRGTGGVSEQYF.

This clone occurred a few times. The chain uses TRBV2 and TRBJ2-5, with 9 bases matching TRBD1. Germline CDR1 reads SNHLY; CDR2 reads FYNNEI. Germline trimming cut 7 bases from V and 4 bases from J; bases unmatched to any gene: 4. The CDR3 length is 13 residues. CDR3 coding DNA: TGTGCCAGCATGACGACAGGGGGAGAGACCCAGTACTTC. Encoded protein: CASMTTGGETQYF.

DNA for the CDR3: TGTGCCAGCAAGGTCGGGAGAGCAGATACGCAGTATTTT. It translates to CASKVGRADTQYF. The genes are TRBV27 and TRBJ2-3; D is perhaps TRBD2 (6 bases). V lost 7 bases and J 4 bases, leaving 12 bases between the germline ends. Germline V lookup: CDR1 MNHEY, CDR2 SMNVEV (reference sequence). CDR3 length: 13 residues.

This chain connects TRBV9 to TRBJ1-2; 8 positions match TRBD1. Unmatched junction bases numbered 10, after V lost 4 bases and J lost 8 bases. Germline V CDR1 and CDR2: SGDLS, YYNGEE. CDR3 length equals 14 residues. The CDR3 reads CASSPQRTGSGYTF. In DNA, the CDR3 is TGTGCCAGCAGCCCCCAGAGGACAGGGAGCGGCTACACCTTC.

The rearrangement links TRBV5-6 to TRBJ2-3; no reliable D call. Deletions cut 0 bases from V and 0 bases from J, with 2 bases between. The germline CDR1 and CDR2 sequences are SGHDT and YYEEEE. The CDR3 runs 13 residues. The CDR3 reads CASSLDSTDTQYF. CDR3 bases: TGTGCCAGCAGCTTGGACAGCACAGATACGCAGTATTTT.